The entry that follows covers one TCR beta chain sequence. The protocol was immunoSEQ multiplex PCR, while the TCRdb copy is restricted to in-frame clones and leaves out a portion. Found here are hundreds of thousands of clones, about 80% of them singletons; the top ten hold roughly 8.6%. The sample originates from a study of blood T cell repertoires in COVID-19. The CDR3 covers 18 residues. V lost 3 bases and J lost 5; bases outside the gene matches: 21. Per germline, CDR1 DFQATT and CDR2 SNEGSKA (reference sequence). The origin of this receptor is a human donor in a cohort sampled during active COVID-19. V is TRBV20-1 and J is TRBJ2-5; TRBD2 agrees at 7 bases. The sequenced sample consisted of peripheral blood. This chain's CDR3 is CSASTLDGRDYFGETQYF. CDR3 nucleotides: TGCAGTGCTAGTACACTGGACGGCCGGGACTACTTCGGGGAGACCCAGTACTTC.